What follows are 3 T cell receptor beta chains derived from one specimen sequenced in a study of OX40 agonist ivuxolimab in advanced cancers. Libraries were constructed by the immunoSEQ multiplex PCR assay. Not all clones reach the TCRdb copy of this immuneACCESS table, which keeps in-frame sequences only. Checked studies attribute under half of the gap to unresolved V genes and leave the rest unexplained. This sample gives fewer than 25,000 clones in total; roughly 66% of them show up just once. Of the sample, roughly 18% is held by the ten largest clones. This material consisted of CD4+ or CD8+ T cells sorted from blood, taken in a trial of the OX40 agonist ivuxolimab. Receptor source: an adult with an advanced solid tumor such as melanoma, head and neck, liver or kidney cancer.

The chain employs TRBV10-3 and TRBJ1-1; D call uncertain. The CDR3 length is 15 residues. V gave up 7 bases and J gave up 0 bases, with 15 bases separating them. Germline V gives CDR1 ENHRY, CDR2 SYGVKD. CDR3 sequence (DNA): TGTGCCATCAAGATAGAGGAAAGTATGAACACTGAAGCTTTCTTT. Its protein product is CAIKIEESMNTEAFF.

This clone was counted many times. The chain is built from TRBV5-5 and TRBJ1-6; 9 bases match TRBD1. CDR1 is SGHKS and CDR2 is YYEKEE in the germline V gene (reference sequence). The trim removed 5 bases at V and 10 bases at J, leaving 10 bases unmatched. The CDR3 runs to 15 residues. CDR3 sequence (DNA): TGTGCCAGCAGGTCCGGACAGGGGATGCGGTCACCCCTCCACTTT. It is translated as CASRSGQGMRSPLHF.

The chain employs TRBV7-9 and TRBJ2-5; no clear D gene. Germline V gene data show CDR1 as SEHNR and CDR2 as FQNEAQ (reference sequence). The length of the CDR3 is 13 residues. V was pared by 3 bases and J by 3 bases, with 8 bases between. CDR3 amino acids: CASSFPGEETQYF. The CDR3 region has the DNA TGTGCCAGCAGCTTCCCCGGCGAAGAGACCCAGTACTTC.